The 30 T cell receptor beta chains listed next were all sequenced from one sample in a study of cytomegalovirus exposure and HLA in healthy donors. This PCR relied on a set of 60 Vbeta primers and 13 Jbeta primers. The assay was immunoSEQ multiplex PCR, and TCRdb's table has in-frame clones only and misses some. The sample records over 150,000 clones, 70% to 85% being singletons. Specimen: PBMCs. The source is a man aged 35-49 years in good health and CMV-seronegative.

This chain connects TRBV27 to TRBJ1-2; weak D call: TRBD1 (6 bases). There are 15 residues in the CDR3. Trimming removed 8 bases from V and 1 base from J, with 17 bases in between. Germline loops: CDR1 MNHEY, CDR2 SMNVEV (reference sequence). The CDR3 DNA sequence: TGTGCCAGCGGGGCCTACAGGGATTTTAACTATGGCTACACCTTC. Its protein product is CASGAYRDFNYGYTF.

The chain couples TRBV5-1 to TRBJ2-2; D gene ambiguous. Trimming stripped 1 base from V and 6 bases from J, with 4 bases between. The CDR3 consists of 12 residues. Germline values: CDR1 SGHRS, CDR2 YFSETQ. The CDR3 is CASSLSAGELFF. The DNA for the CDR3 is TGCGCCAGCAGCTTGTCGGCCGGGGAGCTGTTTTTT.

This clone is a singleton in its sample. The V gene is TRBV5-1, the J gene TRBJ2-7; D gene unclear. The CDR3 loop spans 13 amino acids. Germline CDR1 and CDR2: SGHRS and YFSETQ. The V end was cut by 2 bases, the J end by 0 bases, with 6 bases between. The CDR3 reads CASSFSLSYEQYF. DNA for the CDR3: TGCGCCAGCAGCTTTTCACTCTCCTACGAGCAGTACTTC.

The gene calls are TRBV12-1 and TRBJ2-7; the table's D call of TRBD1 was not tested on the DNA. TRBV12-1 is tagged as a pseudogene. The CDR3 is 18 amino acids. CDR3 protein: CASSCAPEGARDSYEQYF. CDR3 coding DNA: TGTGCCAGCAGCTGTGCACCAGAGGGGGCGAGGGACTCCTACGAGCAGTACTTC.

This clone has a single count. V is TRBV5-1 and J is TRBJ2-2; D possibly corresponds to TRBD2 (5 bases). The CDR3 has 13 residues. V lost 7 bases, J lost 1 base, and 8 bases lay in between. From germline, CDR1 is SGHRS and CDR2 YFSETQ. The CDR3 DNA reads TGCGCCAGCGGACTTTTGAACACCGGGGAGCTGTTTTTT. It translates to CASGLLNTGELFF.

The V and J genes are TRBV7-8 and TRBJ1-6; unclear D gene. Germline V lookup: CDR1 SGHVS, CDR2 FQNEAQ. V lost 8 bases and J 8 bases, leaving 13 bases between the germline ends. The CDR3 sequence is 13 residues long. CDR3 bases: TGTGCCAGCGGGAGTTTTCTTTATTCACCCCTCCACTTT. This gives the protein CASGSFLYSPLHF.

The chain uses TRBV25-1 and TRBJ1-3; possibly TRBD1 for D (6 bases). Trimming shortened V by 2 bases and J by 1 base, and 12 bases separated the two germline ends. Germline-derived CDR1 and CDR2 are MGHDK and SYGVNS. The CDR3 sequence is 16 residues long. The CDR3 spells CASSEHLGASGNTIYF. For the CDR3, the DNA is TGTGCCAGCAGTGAACATCTGGGGGCGTCTGGAAACACCATATATTTT.

The rearrangement joins TRBV7-6 to TRBJ2-5, with D unclear. Trimming took 5 bases from V and 1 from J, leaving 11 bases between them. This CDR3 is 14 amino acids long. The V gene's germline CDR1 is SGHVS and CDR2 FNYEAQ. CDR3 coding DNA: TGTGCCAGCAGCCCTAGAGGAGCCCAAGAGACCCAGTACTTC. Translating gives CASSPRGAQETQYF. Drawing the rest from reference TRBV7-6 and TRBJ2-5, the complete variable domain is GAGVSQSPRYKVTKRGQDVALRCDPISGHVSLYWYRQALGQGPEFLTYFNYEAQQDKSGLPNDRFSAERPEGSISTLTIQRTEQRDSAMYRCASSPRGAQETQYFGPGTRLLVL.

The J gene is TRBJ2-5, the V gene TRBV28; the match to TRBD1 covers 10 bases. This CDR3 region has 18 residues. The V segment lost 5 bases and the J segment 2 bases; nucleotides outside the gene matches: 14. The V gene's germline CDR1 is MDHEN and CDR2 SYDVKM. DNA for the CDR3: TGTGCCAGCAGTCGTGATACCGGGACAGGGGTACTACAAGAGACCCAGTACTTC. It specifies CASSRDTGTGVLQETQYF.

The chain uses TRBV6-1 and TRBJ2-5; TRBD1 is a possible D gene (5 bases). Trimming left V 7 bases short and J 5 bases short, with 14 bases between. Germline-derived CDR1 and CDR2 are MNHNS and SASEGT. The CDR3 runs to 13 residues. CDR3 DNA: TGTGCCAGCACCCTGGCCAGGGTGGAGACCCAGTACTTC. This codes for CASTLARVETQYF.

The rearrangement joins TRBV11-2 to TRBJ1-1, with D unclear. The germline CDR1 and CDR2 sequences are SGHAT and FQNNGV. The CDR3 spans 13 residues. The V end lost 0 bases, the J end lost 2 bases, and 4 bases lay between the germline ends. The CDR3 DNA is TGTGCCAGCAGCTTAGATTCAAACACTGAAGCTTTCTTT. It specifies CASSLDSNTEAFF.

The V and J genes are TRBV9 and TRBJ1-1; tentative D call: TRBD1 (5 bases). The CDR3 is made up of 13 amino acids. Trimming took 0 bases from V and 5 from J, leaving 8 bases between them. Germline-derived CDR1 and CDR2 are SGDLS and YYNGEE. The CDR3 coding sequence is TGTGCCAGCAGCGTAGTGGAGGGGACTGAAGCTTTCTTT. It encodes CASSVVEGTEAFF.

The rearrangement uses TRBV29-1 and TRBJ2-5; TRBD2 aligns across 14 bases. The DNA end is a closer match to TRBJ2-7, so the J assignment may be wrong. Germline-derived CDR1 and CDR2 are SQVTM and ANQGSEA. The CDR3 covers 15 residues. The CDR3 region is CSVRYGTSGSYEQYF. In nucleotides, the CDR3 is TGCAGCGTCCGATACGGGACTAGCGGGAGCTACGAGCAGTACTTC.

Only one count was recorded for this clone. The chain links TRBV7-9 to TRBJ2-1; TRBD1 might be the D (5 bases). CDR3 length: 15 residues. CDR1 and CDR2 (germline): SEHNR, FQNEAQ (reference sequence). V was pared by 8 bases and J by 7 bases, with 21 bases between. The CDR3 reads CASRPQAQGLNEQFF. For the CDR3, the DNA is TGTGCCAGCCGACCCCAGGCCCAGGGTTTAAATGAGCAGTTCTTC.

V gene TRBV6-6 combines with J gene TRBJ2-5; 11 nucleotides align to TRBD1. This CDR3 is 15 amino acids long. Trimming took 5 bases from V and 4 from J; bases not matched to a gene: 6. Germline V gene data show CDR1 as MNHNY and CDR2 as SVGAGI (reference sequence). The CDR3 DNA reads TGTGCCAGCAGTAACCCCGGGACAGGGGGAGAGACCCAGTACTTC. Protein product: CASSNPGTGGETQYF.

The sample holds a few counts of this clone. The chain employs TRBV5-4 and TRBJ1-3; D is unresolved. V gave up 5 bases and J gave up 5 bases, with 8 bases separating them. Germline V CDR1 and CDR2: SGHNT, YYREEE (reference sequence). This CDR3 is built from 12 residues. For the CDR3, the DNA is TGTGCCAGCAGTTCCGACAGAAACACCATATATTTT. As protein: CASSSDRNTIYF.

The chain employs TRBV6-1 and TRBJ2-6, with TRBD2 as a possible D gene (6 bases). This CDR3 has 15 amino acids. V lost 11 bases and J lost 0, with 14 bases in between. Germline V gene data show CDR1 as MNHNS and CDR2 as SASEGT. CDR3 DNA sequence: TGTGCCGTCTTGCGGGGAGGCTCTGGGGCCAACGTCCTGACTTTC. This encodes CAVLRGGSGANVLTF.

The V gene is TRBV2, the J gene TRBJ2-5; tentative D call: TRBD1 (5 bases). This CDR3 comprises 15 residues. V dropped 7 bases and J dropped 1 base, with 16 bases sitting between them. Germline CDR1 SNHLY, CDR2 FYNNEI. The CDR3 region is CASTLLFRGQETQYF. The CDR3 DNA is TGTGCCAGCACCTTACTATTTAGGGGCCAAGAGACCCAGTACTTC.

V is TRBV19 and J is TRBJ2-1; maybe TRBD1 (7 bases). Per germline, CDR1 LNHDA and CDR2 SQIVND (reference sequence). The V end lost 3 bases, the J end lost 8 bases, and 14 bases lay between the germline ends. The CDR3 is made up of 14 amino acids. CDR3 region: CASSIFQGGHEQFF. The DNA for the CDR3 is TGTGCCAGTAGTATCTTCCAGGGGGGACATGAGCAGTTCTTC. Full variable domain (rest looked up from reference TRBV19 and TRBJ2-1): DGGITQSPKYLFRKEGQNVTLSCEQNLNHDAMYWYRQDPGQGLRLIYYSQIVNDFQKGDIAEGYSVSREKKESFPLTVTSAQKNPTAFYLCASSIFQGGHEQFFGPGTRLTVL.

The rearrangement joins TRBV9 to TRBJ1-5, with no clear D. CDR1 is SGDLS and CDR2 is YYNGEE in the germline V gene. The CDR3 runs 14 residues. The V end was cut by 4 bases, the J end by 5 bases, with 13 bases between. In DNA form, the CDR3 reads TGTGCCAGCAGCCTGAGTCTAGCAGATCAGCCCCAGCATTTT. This translates into CASSLSLADQPQHF.

The chain is built from TRBV10-1 and TRBJ1-5; no reliable D call. The CDR3 contains 14 residues. CDR1 is WNHNN and CDR2 is SYGVQD in the germline V gene (reference sequence). V was trimmed by 4 bases and J by 7 bases, leaving 14 bases between them. The CDR3 loop reads CASSGGEGWQPQHF. In nucleotides, the CDR3 is TGCGCCAGCAGTGGCGGGGAGGGTTGGCAGCCCCAGCATTTT.

V gene TRBV15 combines with J gene TRBJ2-1; a weak D match, TRBD2 (5 bases). V was clipped by 2 bases and J by 4 bases, with 12 bases between them. CDR1 is LNHNV, CDR2 YYDKDF, per germline (reference sequence). This CDR3 comprises 15 residues. The CDR3 here is CATSRSRGLYNEQFF. The CDR3 nucleotides read TGTGCCACCAGCAGATCTCGAGGACTGTACAATGAGCAGTTCTTC.

The chain links TRBV4-3 to TRBJ1-2, with TRBD1 identical over 7 bases. With V trimmed by 5 bases and J by 1 base, 10 bases remained unmatched. CDR1 and CDR2 (germline): LGHNA, YSLEER. The CDR3 extends over 16 amino acids. The CDR3 reads CASSFYGDRHNYGYTF. The CDR3 nucleotides read TGCGCCAGCAGCTTCTACGGGGACAGACATAACTATGGCTACACCTTC.

This clone has a handful of counts. This rearrangement joins TRBV6-6 to TRBJ1-2; D is perhaps TRBD1 (6 bases). From germline, CDR1 is MNHNY and CDR2 SVGAGI (reference sequence). CDR3 length equals 16 residues. The V end was cut by 5 bases, the J end by 5 bases, with 21 bases between. CDR3 DNA: TGTGCCAGCAGTCGAGTGGGGACACAACCTTTGTATGGCTACACCTTC. It specifies CASSRVGTQPLYGYTF.

V is TRBV5-4 and J is TRBJ2-3, with a weak D call TRBD2 (5 bases). Trimming left V 4 bases short and J 1 base short, with 13 bases between. This CDR3 spans 15 amino acids. Germline assignment: CDR1 SGHNT and CDR2 YYREEE (reference sequence). Here the CDR3 DNA reads TGTGCCAGCAGCCAGGAGCTAGCCCGCACAGATACGCAGTATTTT. Translating it yields CASSQELARTDTQYF. Together with reference TRBV5-4 and TRBJ2-3, the CDR3 gives the full variable domain: ETGVTQSPTHLIKTRGQQVTLRCSSQSGHNTVSWYQQALGQGPQFIFQYYREEENGRGNFPPRFSGLQFPNYSSELNVNALELDDSALYLCASSQELARTDTQYFGPGTRLTVL.

This sequence joins TRBV7-8 and TRBJ2-5, with 15 bases lining up with TRBD2. CDR1 and CDR2 (germline): SGHVS, FQNEAQ. Losses at the gene ends were 5 bases for V and 6 bases for J; bases not matched to a gene: 7. The CDR3 loop spans 16 amino acids. The chain's CDR3 is CASSGKGLAGGQTQYF. CDR3 DNA: TGTGCCAGCAGCGGAAAGGGACTAGCGGGGGGACAGACCCAGTACTTC.

The chain joins TRBV10-3 to TRBJ2-1; 7 positions agree with TRBD1. Trimming at V came to 5 bases and at J to 7 bases, leaving 11 bases not matched to a gene. Germline V CDR1 and CDR2: ENHRY, SYGVKD. The CDR3 extends over 15 amino acids. The CDR3 sequence: CAISSTSGQRNEQFF. The CDR3, as DNA: TGTGCCATCAGTTCCACTTCGGGACAGAGGAATGAGCAGTTCTTC.

This clone has just one count. The CDR3 is CASSPTGGTTGELFF. The CDR3 DNA is TGTGCCAGCTCACCAACGGGGGGTACCACCGGGGAGCTGTTTTTT. This sequence joins TRBV18 and TRBJ2-2; TRBD2 matches 7 bases. The germline V gene has CDR1 KGHSH and CDR2 LQKENI. J lost 4 bases, V lost 2 bases, and 4 bases had no gene match. The CDR3 consists of 15 residues.

The V call is TRBV2, the J call TRBJ2-5; possible D gene TRBD1, 6 bases. The germline gives CDR1 SNHLY, CDR2 FYNNEI. V lost 7 bases, J lost 5 bases, and 14 bases lay in between. This CDR3 comprises 13 residues. Here the CDR3 DNA reads TGTGCCAGCACGTATCTAACAGGGGAGACCCAGTACTTC. Translated: CASTYLTGETQYF.

The rearrangement joins TRBV7-9 to TRBJ2-7; TRBD1 is a possible D gene (6 bases). The CDR3 has 12 residues. Germline lookup yields CDR1 SEHNR and CDR2 FQNEAQ (reference sequence). The ends were cut back, 7 bases at V and 3 bases at J, with 10 bases in the middle. The CDR3 is CASTLDSYEQYF. CDR3 in DNA: TGTGCCAGCACCCTGGACAGCTACGAGCAGTACTTC.